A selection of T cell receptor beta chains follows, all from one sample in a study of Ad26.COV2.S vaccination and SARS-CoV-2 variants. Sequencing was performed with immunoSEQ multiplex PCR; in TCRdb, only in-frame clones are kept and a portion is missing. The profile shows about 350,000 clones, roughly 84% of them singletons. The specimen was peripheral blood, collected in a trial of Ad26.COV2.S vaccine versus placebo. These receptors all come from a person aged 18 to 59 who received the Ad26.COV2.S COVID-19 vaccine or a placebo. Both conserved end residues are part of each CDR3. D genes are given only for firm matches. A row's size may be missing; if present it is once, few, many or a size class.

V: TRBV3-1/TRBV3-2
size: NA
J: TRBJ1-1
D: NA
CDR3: CASSLAGGNTEAFF
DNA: TGTGCCAGCAGCCTCGCGGGGGGGAACACTGAAGCTTTCTTT

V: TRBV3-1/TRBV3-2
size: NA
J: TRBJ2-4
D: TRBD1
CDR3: CASSQLQGKNIQYF
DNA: TGTGCCAGCAGCCAATTACAGGGGAAAAACATTCAGTACTTC

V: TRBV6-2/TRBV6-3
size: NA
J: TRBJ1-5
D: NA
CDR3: CASSDQGSQPQHF
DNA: TGTGCCAGCAGTGATCAGGGTAGTCAGCCCCAGCATTTT

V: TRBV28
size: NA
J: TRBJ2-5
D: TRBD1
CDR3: CASSFRTGGETQYF
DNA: TGTGCCAGCAGTTTCAGGACAGGGGGAGAGACCCAGTACTTC

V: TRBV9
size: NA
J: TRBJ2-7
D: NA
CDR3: CASSVAGGGQGPPYEQYF
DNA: TGTGCCAGCAGCGTAGCTGGAGGTGGGCAGGGGCCTCCTTACGAGCAGTACTTC

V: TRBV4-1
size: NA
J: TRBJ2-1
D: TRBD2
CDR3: CASSQDSSGKSNEQFF
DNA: TGCGCCAGCAGCCAAGATTCTAGCGGGAAATCTAATGAGCAGTTCTTC

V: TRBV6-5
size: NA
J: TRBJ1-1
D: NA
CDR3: CASSYSRGDTEAFF
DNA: TGTGCCAGCAGTTACTCGCGAGGGGACACTGAAGCTTTCTTT

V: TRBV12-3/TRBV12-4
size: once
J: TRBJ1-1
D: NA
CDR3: CASSGRTLPEAFF
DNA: TGTGCCAGCAGCGGACGGACTTTGCCTGAAGCTTTCTTT

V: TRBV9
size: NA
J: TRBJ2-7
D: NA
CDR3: CASSVGGQISYEQYF
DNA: TGTGCCAGCAGCGTAGGTGGCCAGATCTCCTACGAGCAGTACTTC

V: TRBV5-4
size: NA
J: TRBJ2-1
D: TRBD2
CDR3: CASSSTSGTNEQFF
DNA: TGTGCCAGCAGCTCGACTAGCGGGACAAATGAGCAGTTCTTC

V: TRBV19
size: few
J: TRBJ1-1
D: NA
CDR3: CASRGQPNTEAFF
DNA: TGTGCCAGTCGTGGACAGCCGAACACTGAAGCTTTCTTT

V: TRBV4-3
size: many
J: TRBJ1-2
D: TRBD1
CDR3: CASSLKGGTGGFGYTF
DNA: TGCGCCAGCAGCCTCAAAGGGGGGACAGGGGGCTTTGGCTACACCTTC

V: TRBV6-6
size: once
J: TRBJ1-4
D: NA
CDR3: CASSSSGNEKLFF
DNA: TGTGCCAGCAGCTCGTCGGGGAATGAAAAACTGTTTTTT

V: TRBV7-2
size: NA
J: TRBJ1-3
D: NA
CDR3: CASSFGRSGNTIYF
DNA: TGTGCCAGCAGCTTCGGGAGATCTGGAAACACCATATATTTT

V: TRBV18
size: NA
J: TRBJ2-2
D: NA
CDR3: CASSPTGELFF
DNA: TGTGCCAGCTCACCCACGGGGGAGCTGTTTTTT

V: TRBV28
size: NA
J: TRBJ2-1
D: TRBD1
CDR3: CASIGGEGARDEQFF
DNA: TGTGCCAGCATAGGGGGCGAGGGGGCTCGGGATGAGCAGTTCTTC

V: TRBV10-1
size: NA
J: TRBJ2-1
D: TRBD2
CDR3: CASSLIGLAGVNEQFF
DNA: TGCGCCAGCAGTCTAATCGGGCTAGCGGGAGTCAATGAGCAGTTCTTC

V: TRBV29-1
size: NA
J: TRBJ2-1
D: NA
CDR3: CSVGGSYNEQFF
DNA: TGCAGCGTTGGGGGCTCCTACAATGAGCAGTTCTTC

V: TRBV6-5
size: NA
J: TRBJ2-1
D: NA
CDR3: CASIRRAVSYNEQFF
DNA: TGTGCCAGCATTCGCAGGGCAGTCTCCTACAATGAGCAGTTCTTC

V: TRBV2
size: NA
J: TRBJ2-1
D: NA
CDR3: CASSQGFNNEQFF
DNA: TGTGCCAGCAGTCAGGGATTTAACAATGAGCAGTTCTTC

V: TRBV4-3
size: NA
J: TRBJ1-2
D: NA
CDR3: CASSKSQDDHGYTF
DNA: TGCGCCAGCAGCAAATCACAGGACGACCATGGCTACACCTTC

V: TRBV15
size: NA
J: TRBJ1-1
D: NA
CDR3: CATSRVLYTEAFF
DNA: TGTGCCACCAGCAGGGTCCTCTACACTGAAGCTTTCTTT

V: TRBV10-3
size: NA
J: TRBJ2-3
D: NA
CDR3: CAISDWDSTDTQYF
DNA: TGTGCCATCAGTGACTGGGATAGCACAGATACGCAGTATTTT

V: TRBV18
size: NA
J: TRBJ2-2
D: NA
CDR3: CASSPRGTGINTGELFF
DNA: TGTGCCAGCTCACCACGGGGGACGGGAATTAACACCGGGGAGCTGTTTTTT

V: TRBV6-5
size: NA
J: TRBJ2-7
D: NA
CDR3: CASSYSTGNDEQYF
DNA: TGTGCCAGCAGTTACTCTACAGGGAACGACGAGCAGTACTTC

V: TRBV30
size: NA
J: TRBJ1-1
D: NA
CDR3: CAWSVQSNTEAFF
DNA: TGTGCCTGGAGTGTACAGTCGAACACTGAAGCTTTCTTT

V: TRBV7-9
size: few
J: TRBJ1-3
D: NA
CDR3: CASSLEMKSTIYF
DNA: TGTGCCAGCAGCTTAGAGATGAAGAGCACCATATATTTT

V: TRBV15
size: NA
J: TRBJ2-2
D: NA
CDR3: CATSSRGGGNTGELFF
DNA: TGTGCCACCAGCTCCAGAGGAGGGGGGAACACCGGGGAGCTGTTTTTT

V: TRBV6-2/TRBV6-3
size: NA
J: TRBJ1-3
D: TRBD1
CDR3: CASSHDRGYGNTIYF
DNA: TGTGCCAGCAGTCATGACAGGGGATATGGAAACACCATATATTTT

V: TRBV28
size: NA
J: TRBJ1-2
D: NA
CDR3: CASSLYAGSGYTF
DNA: TGTGCCAGCAGTTTATACGCAGGCTCTGGCTACACCTTC

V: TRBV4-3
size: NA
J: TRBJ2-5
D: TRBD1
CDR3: CASSDRALHGETQYF
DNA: TGCGCCAGCAGCGACAGGGCCCTCCATGGGGAGACCCAGTACTTC

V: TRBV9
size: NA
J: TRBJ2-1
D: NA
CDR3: CASSPQGGRIFNEQFF
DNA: TGTGCCAGCAGCCCCCAGGGGGGGCGGATATTCAATGAGCAGTTCTTC

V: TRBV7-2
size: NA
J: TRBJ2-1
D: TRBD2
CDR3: CASSATPGLAINEQFF
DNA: TGTGCCAGCAGCGCCACGCCGGGACTAGCGATCAATGAGCAGTTCTTC

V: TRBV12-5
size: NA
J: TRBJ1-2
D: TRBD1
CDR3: CASGRDSYGYTF
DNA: TGTGCTAGTGGTCGGGACAGCTATGGCTACACCTTC

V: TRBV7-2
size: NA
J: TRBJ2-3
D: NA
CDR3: CASSLVYTDTQYF
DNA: TGTGCCAGCAGCTTAGTCTACACAGATACGCAGTATTTT

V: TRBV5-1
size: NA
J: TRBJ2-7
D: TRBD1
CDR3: CASSVQGAASYEQYF
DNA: TGCGCCAGCAGCGTCCAGGGGGCCGCCTCCTACGAGCAGTACTTC

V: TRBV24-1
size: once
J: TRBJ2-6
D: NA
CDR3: CATSDFKRSGANVLTF
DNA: TGTGCCACCAGTGATTTTAAGAGATCTGGGGCCAACGTCCTGACTTTC